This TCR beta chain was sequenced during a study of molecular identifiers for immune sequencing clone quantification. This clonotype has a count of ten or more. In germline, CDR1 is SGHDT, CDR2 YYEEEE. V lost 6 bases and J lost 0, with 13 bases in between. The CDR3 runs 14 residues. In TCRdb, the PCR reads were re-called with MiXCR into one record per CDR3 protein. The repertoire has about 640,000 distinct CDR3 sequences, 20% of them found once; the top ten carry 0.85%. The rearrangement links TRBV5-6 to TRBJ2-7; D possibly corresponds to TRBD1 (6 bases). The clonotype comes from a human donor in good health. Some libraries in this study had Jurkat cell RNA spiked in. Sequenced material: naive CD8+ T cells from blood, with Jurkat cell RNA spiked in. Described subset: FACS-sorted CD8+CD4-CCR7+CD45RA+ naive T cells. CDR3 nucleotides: TGTGCCAGCATGCAGGGGAGCAGCTCCTACGAGCAGTACTTC. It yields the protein CASMQGSSSYEQYF.